The TCR beta chain described here comes from a study of cytomegalovirus exposure and HLA in healthy donors. Study summary: According to later analysis, the same platform produced the 100 to 150 validation and approximately 630 first-cohort repertoires.

Trimming shortened V by 4 bases and J by 0 bases, and 17 bases separated the two germline ends. The CDR3 runs to 18 residues. Looked up from germline, CDR1 is SGHRS and CDR2 is YFSETQ. Profiled with immunoSEQ multiplex PCR; TCRdb holds only in-frame clones, not every one. Among over 100,000 clones listed, over 85% were seen once. The study's findings and limits: Within the 95 to 150 validation repertoires, first-cohort TCR clusters tended to co-occur, according to a later analysis.

Regarding this clone: Antigen unknown.

The material sequenced was PBMCs. The chain carries TRBV5-1 and TRBJ2-6; a weak D match, TRBD1 (7 bases). This TCR was sampled from a man aged 25-45 years in good health and CMV-seronegative. CDR3 DNA sequence: TGCGCCAGCAGCCCTGGGGGGACAGCGGTCTCTGGGGCCAACGTCCTGACTTTC. Translated, it gives CASSPGGTAVSGANVLTF.